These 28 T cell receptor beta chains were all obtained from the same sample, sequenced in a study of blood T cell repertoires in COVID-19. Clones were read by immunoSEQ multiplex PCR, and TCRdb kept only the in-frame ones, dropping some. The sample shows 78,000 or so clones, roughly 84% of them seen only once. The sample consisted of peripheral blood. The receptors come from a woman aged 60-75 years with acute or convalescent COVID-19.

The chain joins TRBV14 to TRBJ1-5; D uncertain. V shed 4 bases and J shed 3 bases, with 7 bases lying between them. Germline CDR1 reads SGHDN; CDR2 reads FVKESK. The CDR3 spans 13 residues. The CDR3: CASSLNFNQPQHF. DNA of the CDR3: TGTGCCAGCAGCCTAAACTTCAATCAGCCCCAGCATTTT. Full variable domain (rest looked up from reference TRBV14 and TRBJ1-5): EAGVTQFPSHSVIEKGQTVTLRCDPISGHDNLYWYRRVMGKEIKFLLHFVKESKQDESGMPNNRFLAERTGGTYSTLKVQPAELEDSGVYFCASSLNFNQPQHFGDGTRLSIL.

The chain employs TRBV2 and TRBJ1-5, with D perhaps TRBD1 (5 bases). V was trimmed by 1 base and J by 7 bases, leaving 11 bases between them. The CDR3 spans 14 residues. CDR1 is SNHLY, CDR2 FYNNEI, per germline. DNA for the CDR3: TGTGCCAGCAGTGAAGGCGGGGCCTCCCAGCCCCAGCATTTT. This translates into CASSEGGASQPQHF.

CDR3: CASTWGREQPQHF. As DNA, the CDR3 is TGTGCCAGCACCTGGGGGAGGGAGCAGCCCCAGCATTTT. The chain has TRBV2 and TRBJ1-5; the D gene is possibly TRBD1 (5 bases). Germline CDR1 reads SNHLY; CDR2 reads FYNNEI. This CDR3 contains 13 residues. V gave up 7 bases and J gave up 7 bases, with 14 bases separating them.

The DNA for the CDR3 is TGTGCCAGCAGTCCGCTGGACAGGGTGAACTATGGCTACACCTTC. Its translation is CASSPLDRVNYGYTF. The chain joins TRBV27 to TRBJ1-2, with 8 bases that match TRBD1. The V and J ends lost 5 bases and 2 bases, in that order; junction bases with no gene match: 7. This CDR3 has 15 residues. CDR1 is MNHEY and CDR2 is SMNVEV in the germline V gene (reference sequence).

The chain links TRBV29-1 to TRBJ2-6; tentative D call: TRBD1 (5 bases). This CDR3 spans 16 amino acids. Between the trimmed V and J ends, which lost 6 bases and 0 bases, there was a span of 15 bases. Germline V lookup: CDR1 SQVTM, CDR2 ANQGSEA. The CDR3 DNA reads TGCAGCGTCAAGGGGCAGGGAAGCTCTGGGGCCAACGTCCTGACTTTC. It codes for CSVKGQGSSGANVLTF.

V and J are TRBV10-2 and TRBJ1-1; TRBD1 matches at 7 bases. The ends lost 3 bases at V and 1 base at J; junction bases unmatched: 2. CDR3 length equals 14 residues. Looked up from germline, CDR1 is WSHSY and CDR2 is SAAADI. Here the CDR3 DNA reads TGCGCCAGCAGTGACGCAGGGGGGAACACTGAAGCTTTCTTT. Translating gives CASSDAGGNTEAFF.

The CDR3 nucleotides are TGTGCCAGCAAAACCGGGAATGAAAAACTGTTTTTT. This sequence encodes CASKTGNEKLFF. The J gene is TRBJ1-4, the V gene TRBV27; no firm D call. Germline CDR1 reads MNHEY; CDR2 reads SMNVEV (reference sequence). The CDR3 is 12 residues long. V was trimmed by 7 bases and J by 5 bases, leaving 8 bases between them.

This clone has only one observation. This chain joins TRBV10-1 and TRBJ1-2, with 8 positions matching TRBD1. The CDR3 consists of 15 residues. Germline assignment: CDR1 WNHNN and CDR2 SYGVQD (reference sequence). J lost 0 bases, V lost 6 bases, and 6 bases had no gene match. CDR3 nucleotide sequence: TGCGCCAGCAGGAGACAGGGGCCCGCTAACTATGGCTACACCTTC. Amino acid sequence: CASRRQGPANYGYTF.

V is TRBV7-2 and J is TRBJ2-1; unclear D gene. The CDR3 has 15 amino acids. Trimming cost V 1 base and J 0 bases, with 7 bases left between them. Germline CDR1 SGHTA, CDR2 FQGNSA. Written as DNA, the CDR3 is TGTGCCAGCAGCTTAGATCACAACTCCTACAATGAGCAGTTCTTC. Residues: CASSLDHNSYNEQFF. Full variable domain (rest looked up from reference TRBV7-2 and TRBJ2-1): GAGVSQSPSNKVTEKGKDVELRCDPISGHTALYWYRQSLGQGLEFLIYFQGNSAPDKSGLPSDRFSAERTGGSVSTLTIQRTQQEDSAVYLCASSLDHNSYNEQFFGPGTRLTVL.

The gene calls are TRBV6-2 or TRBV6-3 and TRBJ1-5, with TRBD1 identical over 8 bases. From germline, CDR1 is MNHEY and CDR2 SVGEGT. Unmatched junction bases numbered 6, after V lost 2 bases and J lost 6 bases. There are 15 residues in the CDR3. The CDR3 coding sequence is TGTGCCAGCAGTTACCTACAGGGGGTAGGTCAGCCCCAGCATTTT. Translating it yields CASSYLQGVGQPQHF.

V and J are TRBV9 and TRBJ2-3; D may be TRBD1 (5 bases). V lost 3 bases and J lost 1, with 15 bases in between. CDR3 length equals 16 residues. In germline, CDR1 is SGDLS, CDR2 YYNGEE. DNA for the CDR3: TGTGCCAGCAGCGCCTCGAATGGGGCAGGCACAGATACGCAGTATTTT. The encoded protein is CASSASNGAGTDTQYF.

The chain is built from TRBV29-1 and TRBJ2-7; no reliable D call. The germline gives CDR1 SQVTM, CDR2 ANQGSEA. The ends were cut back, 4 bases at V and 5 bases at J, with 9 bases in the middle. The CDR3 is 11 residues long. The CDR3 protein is CSVGGQHEQYF. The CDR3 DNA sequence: TGCAGCGTTGGTGGGCAACACGAGCAGTACTTC.

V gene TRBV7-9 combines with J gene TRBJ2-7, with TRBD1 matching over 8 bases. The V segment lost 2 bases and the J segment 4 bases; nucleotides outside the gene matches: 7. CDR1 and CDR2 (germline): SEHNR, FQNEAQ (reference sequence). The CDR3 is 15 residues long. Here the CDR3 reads CASSLKDRGKYEQYF. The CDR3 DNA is TGTGCCAGCAGCTTAAAAGACAGGGGCAAGTACGAGCAGTACTTC. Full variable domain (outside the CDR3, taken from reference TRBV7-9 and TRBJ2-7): DTGVSQNPRHKITKRGQNVTFRCDPISEHNRLYWYRQTLGQGPEFLTYFQNEAQLEKSRLLSDRFSAERPKGSFSTLEIQRTEQGDSAMYLCASSLKDRGKYEQYFGPGTRLTVT.

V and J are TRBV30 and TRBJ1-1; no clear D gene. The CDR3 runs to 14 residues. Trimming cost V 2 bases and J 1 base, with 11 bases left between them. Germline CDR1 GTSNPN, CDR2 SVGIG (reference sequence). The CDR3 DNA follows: TGTGCCTGGAGTAGAGAGGGAAAGAACACTGAAGCTTTCTTT. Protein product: CAWSREGKNTEAFF.

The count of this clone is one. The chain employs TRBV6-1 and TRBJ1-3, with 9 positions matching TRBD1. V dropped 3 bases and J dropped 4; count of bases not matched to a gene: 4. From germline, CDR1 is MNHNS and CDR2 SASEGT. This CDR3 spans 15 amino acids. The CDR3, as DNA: TGTGCCAGCAGTGACGACAGGGGGAGAGGAAACACCATATATTTT. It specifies CASSDDRGRGNTIYF.

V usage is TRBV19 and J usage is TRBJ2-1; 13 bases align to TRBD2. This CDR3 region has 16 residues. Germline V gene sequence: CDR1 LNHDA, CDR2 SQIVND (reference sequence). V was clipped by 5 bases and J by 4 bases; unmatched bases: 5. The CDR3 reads CASSHRTSGRYNEQFF. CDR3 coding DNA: TGTGCCAGTAGTCATCGGACTAGCGGGAGATACAATGAGCAGTTCTTC.

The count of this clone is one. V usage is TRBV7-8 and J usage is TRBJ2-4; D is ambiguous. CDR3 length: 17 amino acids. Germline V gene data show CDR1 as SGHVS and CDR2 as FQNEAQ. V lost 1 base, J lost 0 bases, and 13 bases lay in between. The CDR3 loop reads CASSLGPHSVAKNIQYF. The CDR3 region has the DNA TGTGCCAGCAGCTTAGGTCCGCACTCGGTAGCCAAAAACATTCAGTACTTC.

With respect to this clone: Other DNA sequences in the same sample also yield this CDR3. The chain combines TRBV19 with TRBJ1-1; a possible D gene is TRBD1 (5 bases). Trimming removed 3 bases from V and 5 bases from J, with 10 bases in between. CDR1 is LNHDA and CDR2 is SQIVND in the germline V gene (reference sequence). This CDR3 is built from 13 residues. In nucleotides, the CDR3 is TGTGCCAGTAGTATGGGGCCCGGGACTGAAGCTTTCTTT. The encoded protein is CASSMGPGTEAFF.

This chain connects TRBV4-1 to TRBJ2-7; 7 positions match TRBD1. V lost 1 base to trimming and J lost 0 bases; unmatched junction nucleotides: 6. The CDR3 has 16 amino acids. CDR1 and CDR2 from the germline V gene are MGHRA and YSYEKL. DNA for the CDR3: TGCGCCAGCAGCCAAGTTGAGACAGGGAGCTCCTACGAGCAGTACTTC. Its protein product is CASSQVETGSSYEQYF.

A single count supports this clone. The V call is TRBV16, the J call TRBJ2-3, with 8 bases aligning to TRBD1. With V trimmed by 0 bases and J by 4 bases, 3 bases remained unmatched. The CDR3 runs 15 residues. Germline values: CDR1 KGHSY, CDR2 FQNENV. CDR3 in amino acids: CASSQSDRGPDTQYF. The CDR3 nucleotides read TGTGCCAGCAGCCAATCAGACAGGGGACCAGATACGCAGTATTTT.

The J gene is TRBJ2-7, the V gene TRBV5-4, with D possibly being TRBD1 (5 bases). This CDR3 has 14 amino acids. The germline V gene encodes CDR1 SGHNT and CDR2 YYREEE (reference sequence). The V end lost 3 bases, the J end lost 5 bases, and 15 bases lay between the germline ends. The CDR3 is CASSSASNRNEQYF. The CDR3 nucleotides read TGTGCCAGCAGCTCGGCGTCCAACAGGAACGAGCAGTACTTC.

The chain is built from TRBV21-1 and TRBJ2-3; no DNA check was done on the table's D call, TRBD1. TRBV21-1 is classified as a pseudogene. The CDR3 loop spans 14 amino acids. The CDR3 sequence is CASFRDNGTDTQYF. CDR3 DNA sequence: TGTGCCAGTTTCCGGGACAATGGGACAGATACGCAGTATTTT.

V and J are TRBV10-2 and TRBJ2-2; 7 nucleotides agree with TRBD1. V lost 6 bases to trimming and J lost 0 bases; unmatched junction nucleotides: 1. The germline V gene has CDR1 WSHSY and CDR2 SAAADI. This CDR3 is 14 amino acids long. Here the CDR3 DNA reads TGCGCCAGCAGGGGACAGACGAACACCGGGGAGCTGTTTTTT. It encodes CASRGQTNTGELFF.

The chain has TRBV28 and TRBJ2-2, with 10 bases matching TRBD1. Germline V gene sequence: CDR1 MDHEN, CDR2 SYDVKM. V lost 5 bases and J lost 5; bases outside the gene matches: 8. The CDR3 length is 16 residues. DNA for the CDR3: TGTGCCAGCAGTGACAGGGGGCGCGGTCCGACCGGGGAGCTGTTTTTT. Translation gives CASSDRGRGPTGELFF.

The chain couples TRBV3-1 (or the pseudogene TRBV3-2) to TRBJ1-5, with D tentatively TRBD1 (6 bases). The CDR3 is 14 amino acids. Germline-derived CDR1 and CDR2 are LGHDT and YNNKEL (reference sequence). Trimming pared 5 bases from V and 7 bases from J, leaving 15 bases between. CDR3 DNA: TGTGCCAGCAGCTTCGGAGGGGGGGACCAGCCCCAGCATTTT. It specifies CASSFGGGDQPQHF.

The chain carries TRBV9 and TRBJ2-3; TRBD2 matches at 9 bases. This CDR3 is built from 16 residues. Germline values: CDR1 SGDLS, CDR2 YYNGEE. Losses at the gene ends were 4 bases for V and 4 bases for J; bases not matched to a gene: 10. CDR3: CASSPRGGARADTQYF. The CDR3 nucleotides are TGTGCCAGCAGCCCCCGCGGGGGGGCCAGAGCAGATACGCAGTATTTT.

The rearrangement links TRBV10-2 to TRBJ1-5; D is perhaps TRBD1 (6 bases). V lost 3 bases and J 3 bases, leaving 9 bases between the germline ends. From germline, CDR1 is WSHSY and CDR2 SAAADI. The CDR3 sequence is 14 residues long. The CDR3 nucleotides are TGCGCCAGCAGTGAAATGGGGGCCAATCAGCCCCAGCATTTT. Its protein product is CASSEMGANQPQHF.

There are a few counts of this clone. CDR3 loop: CASSLGGRSENTIYF. CDR3 nucleotide sequence: TGCGCCAGCAGCTTAGGGGGCAGGTCAGAAAACACCATATATTTT. The chain recombines TRBV5-1 with TRBJ1-3; 7 nucleotides match TRBD1. Germline V gene sequence: CDR1 SGHRS, CDR2 YFSETQ. The V segment lost 2 bases and the J segment 6 bases; nucleotides outside the gene matches: 8. The CDR3 is 15 amino acids.